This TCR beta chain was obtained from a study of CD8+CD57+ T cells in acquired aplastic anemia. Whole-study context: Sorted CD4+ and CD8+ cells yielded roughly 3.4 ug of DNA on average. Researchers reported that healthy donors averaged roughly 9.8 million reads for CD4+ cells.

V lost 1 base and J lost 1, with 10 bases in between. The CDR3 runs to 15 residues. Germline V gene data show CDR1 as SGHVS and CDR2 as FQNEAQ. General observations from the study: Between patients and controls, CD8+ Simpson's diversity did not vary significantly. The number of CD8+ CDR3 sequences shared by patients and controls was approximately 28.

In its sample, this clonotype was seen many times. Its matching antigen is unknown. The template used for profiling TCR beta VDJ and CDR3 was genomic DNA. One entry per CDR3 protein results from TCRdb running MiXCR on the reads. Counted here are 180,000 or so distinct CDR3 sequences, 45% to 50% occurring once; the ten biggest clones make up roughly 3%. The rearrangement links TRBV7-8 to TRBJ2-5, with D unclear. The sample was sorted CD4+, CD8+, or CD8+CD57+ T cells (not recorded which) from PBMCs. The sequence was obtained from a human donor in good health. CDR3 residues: CASSLGWYSQETQYF. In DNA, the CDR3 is TGTGCCAGCAGCTTAGGCTGGTACAGCCAAGAGACCCAGTACTTC.